The entry that follows covers one T cell receptor beta chain sequence. This entry is derived from a study of blood T cell repertoires in COVID-19. The germline gives CDR1 LNHDA, CDR2 SQIVND (reference sequence). V lost 3 bases to trimming and J lost 1 base, with 12 bases between them. The CDR3 is 15 amino acids. As processed by the authors: Reference gene primer amplification gave estimated nucleated cell counts. Method: immunoSEQ multiplex PCR; TCRdb's copy keeps in-frame clones and lacks some. V, J and clone size were drawn from that table, and D and trimming were deduced from the DNA. The sample yields 85,000 to 120,000 clones, more than 85% seen once.

This TCR was sampled from a man aged 18 to 30 with acute or convalescent COVID-19. Source material: peripheral blood. The chain combines TRBV19 with TRBJ1-2, with TRBD1 as a possible D gene (5 bases). CDR3 nucleotides: TGTGCCAGTAGTATTCCCTCTCAGGGTAACTATGGCTACACCTTC. It specifies CASSIPSQGNYGYTF.